This T cell receptor beta chain was recovered during a study of T cells in Graves' hyperthyroidism and ophthalmopathy. The overall study: Peripheral blood was acquired at first diagnosis, ahead of any therapy whatsoever.

A lack of ophthalmopathy progression within 18 months defined stable Graves' hyperthyroidism. Participants, patients aged 18 to 65, had newly diagnosed hyperthyroidism with a duration under 2 months. Clinical symptoms, serum thyroxine, TRAb, thyroid ultrasound and orbital computed tomography informed diagnoses. The CDR3 runs to 16 residues. The V end was cut by 5 bases, the J end by 0 bases, with 12 bases between. Germline lookup yields CDR1 KGHDR and CDR2 SFDVKD. This clonotype has ten or more counts. Amplified regions were TCR beta CDR3 sequences from RNA transcripts. The HTBI primer set served for first-round RT-PCR of the TCR CDR3. TCRdb ran MiXCR on the multiplex PCR reads and lists one entry per CDR3 protein. The sample has more than 350,000 distinct CDR3 sequences; about 15% are singletons.

The material sequenced was blood. The source of this sequence is a woman aged 25 to 39 with Graves' hyperthyroidism. V gene TRBV24-1 combines with J gene TRBJ2-2, with unresolved D. The CDR3 spells CATSVTRSPNTGELFF. In nucleotides, the CDR3 is TGTGCCACCAGTGTGACGAGAAGCCCGAACACCGGGGAGCTGTTTTTT.